A selection of T cell receptor beta chains follows, all from one sample in a study of Ad26.COV2.S vaccination and SARS-CoV-2 variants. Profiled with immunoSEQ multiplex PCR; TCRdb holds only in-frame clones, not every one. The top ten hold approximately 2.5% of the sample, which has about 450,000 clones, roughly 89% seen once. The specimen was peripheral blood, collected in a trial of Ad26.COV2.S vaccine versus placebo. These receptor sequences come from a person aged 18 to 65 who received the Ad26.COV2.S COVID-19 vaccine or a placebo. Each CDR3 is given with its conserved first and last residue. D genes are given only for firm matches. A row's size may be missing; if present it is once, few, many or a size class.

V gene: TRBV6-4
J gene: TRBJ2-2
D gene: TRBD2
clone size: -
CDR3 DNA: TGTGCCAGCAGTGACTCCGCTAGCGGGGGGTCCGGGGAGCTGTTTTTT
CDR3 protein: CASSDSASGGSGELFF

V gene: TRBV5-1
J gene: TRBJ1-1
D gene: -
clone size: -
CDR3 DNA: TGCGCCAGCAGCTTGGAACAGAACACTGAAGCTTTCTTT
CDR3 protein: CASSLEQNTEAFF

V gene: TRBV4-2
J gene: TRBJ2-6
D gene: -
clone size: -
CDR3 DNA: TGTGCCAGCAGCCCTGGAGTTACTCACTCTGGGGCCAACGTCCTGACTTTC
CDR3 protein: CASSPGVTHSGANVLTF

V gene: TRBV5-8
J gene: TRBJ2-7
D gene: -
clone size: -
CDR3 DNA: TGTGCCAGCAGCCACCTAGGGGGGCGAGGATACTTC
CDR3 protein: CASSHLGGRGYF

V gene: TRBV29-1
J gene: TRBJ2-4
D gene: -
clone size: few
CDR3 DNA: TGCAGCGCTGCCACAGGGTTTCTAGCCAAAAACATTCAGTACTTC
CDR3 protein: CSAATGFLAKNIQYF

V gene: TRBV14
J gene: TRBJ2-5
D gene: -
clone size: -
CDR3 DNA: TGTGCCAGCAGCCAACTCCAGATACAAGAGACCCAGTACTTC
CDR3 protein: CASSQLQIQETQYF

V gene: TRBV19
J gene: TRBJ2-1
D gene: TRBD2
clone size: -
CDR3 DNA: TGTGCCAGTAGTGAGACGGCCGGGACTAGCGGGAGAAGAATGAGGAATGAGCAGTTCTTC
CDR3 protein: CASSETAGTSGRRMRNEQFF

V gene: TRBV11-2
J gene: TRBJ2-1
D gene: -
clone size: -
CDR3 DNA: TGTGCCAGCAGCTTAGAGGGACTCAAGCAGTTCTTC
CDR3 protein: CASSLEGLKQFF

V gene: TRBV6-4
J gene: TRBJ2-3
D gene: -
clone size: few
CDR3 DNA: TGTGCCAGCAGTGAGAGCTCGGGAGAGGCAGATACGCAGTATTTT
CDR3 protein: CASSESSGEADTQYF

V gene: TRBV9
J gene: TRBJ2-2
D gene: -
clone size: -
CDR3 DNA: TGTGCCAGCAGCCCTGCGGTGTCCTCGAACACCGGGGAGCTGTTTTTT
CDR3 protein: CASSPAVSSNTGELFF

V gene: TRBV2
J gene: TRBJ1-4
D gene: TRBD1
clone size: -
CDR3 DNA: TGTGCCAGCAGTGAACAGGGGGGTGCTAATGAAAAACTGTTTTTT
CDR3 protein: CASSEQGGANEKLFF

V gene: TRBV3-1/TRBV3-2
J gene: TRBJ1-1
D gene: -
clone size: -
CDR3 DNA: TGTGCCAGCAGCCAAGTAAGGGAGACTGAAGCTTTCTTT
CDR3 protein: CASSQVRETEAFF

V gene: TRBV5-1
J gene: TRBJ1-1
D gene: -
clone size: -
CDR3 DNA: TGCGCCAGCAGCTTGGAGCCCGGACTCCTCACTGAAGCTTTCTTT
CDR3 protein: CASSLEPGLLTEAFF

V gene: TRBV3-1/TRBV3-2
J gene: TRBJ2-1
D gene: TRBD2
clone size: -
CDR3 DNA: TGTGCCAGCAGCCAAACTAGCGGGGGTGATGAGCAGTTCTTC
CDR3 protein: CASSQTSGGDEQFF

V gene: TRBV19
J gene: TRBJ2-6
D gene: -
clone size: -
CDR3 DNA: TGTGCCAGTAGGAAAAACTCTGGGGCCAACGTCCTGACTTTC
CDR3 protein: CASRKNSGANVLTF

V gene: TRBV29-1
J gene: TRBJ1-2
D gene: -
clone size: -
CDR3 DNA: TGCAGCGTTGGGGGAAATAACTATGGCTACACCTTC
CDR3 protein: CSVGGNNYGYTF

V gene: TRBV15
J gene: TRBJ2-1
D gene: -
clone size: -
CDR3 DNA: TGTGCCACCAGCCCCCGGTCAGGGTATCATGAGCAGTTCTTC
CDR3 protein: CATSPRSGYHEQFF

V gene: TRBV30
J gene: TRBJ1-1
D gene: -
clone size: -
CDR3 DNA: TGTGCCTGGAGTGTAGAAGGGGCGATCAAGGCGACTGAAGCTTTCTTT
CDR3 protein: CAWSVEGAIKATEAFF

V gene: TRBV5-4
J gene: TRBJ2-2
D gene: -
clone size: -
CDR3 DNA: TGTGCCAGCAGCAACAGGCGCGGCACCGGGGAGCTGTTTTTT
CDR3 protein: CASSNRRGTGELFF

V gene: TRBV7-9
J gene: TRBJ1-2
D gene: TRBD1
clone size: -
CDR3 DNA: TGTGCCAGCGGAGACCGGGACAGGGGCTATGGCTACACCTTC
CDR3 protein: CASGDRDRGYGYTF

V gene: TRBV5-1
J gene: TRBJ2-7
D gene: -
clone size: few
CDR3 DNA: TGCGCCAGCAGCCTAGACGGGGACGGGACATTTCACGAGCAGTACTTC
CDR3 protein: CASSLDGDGTFHEQYF

V gene: TRBV20-1
J gene: TRBJ1-2
D gene: -
clone size: -
CDR3 DNA: TGCAGTGCTAGTGGGGCTGGACTGAATGGCTACACCTTC
CDR3 protein: CSASGAGLNGYTF

V gene: TRBV5-6
J gene: TRBJ1-6
D gene: -
clone size: -
CDR3 DNA: TGTGCCAGCAGCTCCCAGGGCGGAAATTCACCCCTCCACTTT
CDR3 protein: CASSSQGGNSPLHF

V gene: TRBV28
J gene: TRBJ2-7
D gene: -
clone size: -
CDR3 DNA: TGTGCCAGCAGTCCTGTAGGGGTGAGCGAGCAGTACTTC
CDR3 protein: CASSPVGVSEQYF

V gene: TRBV2
J gene: TRBJ2-5
D gene: -
clone size: -
CDR3 DNA: TGTGCCAGCAGTCCGTTTCTAGGAGAGACCCAGTACTTC
CDR3 protein: CASSPFLGETQYF

V gene: TRBV4-1
J gene: TRBJ1-6
D gene: -
clone size: -
CDR3 DNA: TGCGCCAGCAGCCAACTACAGAGCTCCTATAATTCACCCCTCCACTTT
CDR3 protein: CASSQLQSSYNSPLHF

V gene: TRBV30
J gene: TRBJ2-5
D gene: -
clone size: -
CDR3 DNA: TGTGCCTGGAGTGCAAGCCACTGGGAGACCCAGTACTTC
CDR3 protein: CAWSASHWETQYF

V gene: TRBV6-1
J gene: TRBJ1-2
D gene: TRBD1
clone size: -
CDR3 DNA: TGTGCCAGCAGTGTACATGTGAGGGGGCTTAACTATGGCTACACCTTC
CDR3 protein: CASSVHVRGLNYGYTF

V gene: TRBV18
J gene: TRBJ1-1
D gene: -
clone size: -
CDR3 DNA: TGTGCCAGCGCCTCATTAGGGGGTGAGAACACTGAAGCTTTCTTT
CDR3 protein: CASASLGGENTEAFF

V gene: TRBV6-2/TRBV6-3
J gene: TRBJ2-7
D gene: TRBD1
clone size: -
CDR3 DNA: TGTGCCAGCAGTTCGCCGGGACAGGGCTCCTACGAGCAGTACTTC
CDR3 protein: CASSSPGQGSYEQYF

V gene: TRBV21-1
J gene: TRBJ1-5
D gene: -
clone size: -
CDR3 DNA: TGTGCCAGCAGCAGGGCACAACAGCCCCAGCATTTT
CDR3 protein: CASSRAQQPQHF

V gene: TRBV15
J gene: TRBJ1-2
D gene: TRBD1
clone size: -
CDR3 DNA: TGTGCCACCAGCGAGACAGGGAATGGGTATGGCTACACCTTC
CDR3 protein: CATSETGNGYGYTF

V gene: TRBV5-1
J gene: TRBJ2-1
D gene: -
clone size: -
CDR3 DNA: TGCGCCAGCAGTTTTGACAGGCCCATCTACAATGAGCAGTTCTTC
CDR3 protein: CASSFDRPIYNEQFF

V gene: TRBV4-1
J gene: TRBJ2-4
D gene: TRBD2
clone size: few
CDR3 DNA: TGCGCCAGCAGCCAAGTAGCGGGGATTGTGAACATTCAGTACTTC
CDR3 protein: CASSQVAGIVNIQYF

V gene: TRBV6-5
J gene: TRBJ2-2
D gene: TRBD1
clone size: -
CDR3 DNA: TGTGCCAGCAGGACCCGGGACAGGGCCAACGGGGAGCTGTTTTTT
CDR3 protein: CASRTRDRANGELFF

V gene: TRBV7-9
J gene: TRBJ2-7
D gene: -
clone size: -
CDR3 DNA: TGTGCCAGCAGCTTCCTTGGCCGGGGCGCTTACGAGCAGTACTTC
CDR3 protein: CASSFLGRGAYEQYF

V gene: TRBV2
J gene: TRBJ2-1
D gene: -
clone size: -
CDR3 DNA: TGTGCCAGCAGTGAAAAGAGCTCCTACAATGAGCAGTTCTTC
CDR3 protein: CASSEKSSYNEQFF

V gene: TRBV9
J gene: TRBJ2-2
D gene: -
clone size: -
CDR3 DNA: TGTGCCAGCAGCGTATCTGCGGCGAACCCCCCCGGGGAGCTGTTTTTT
CDR3 protein: CASSVSAANPPGELFF

V gene: TRBV20-1
J gene: TRBJ1-2
D gene: TRBD1
clone size: -
CDR3 DNA: TGCAGTGCTAGTGGACAGGGTAAGGGAGGCACCTTC
CDR3 protein: CSASGQGKGGTF